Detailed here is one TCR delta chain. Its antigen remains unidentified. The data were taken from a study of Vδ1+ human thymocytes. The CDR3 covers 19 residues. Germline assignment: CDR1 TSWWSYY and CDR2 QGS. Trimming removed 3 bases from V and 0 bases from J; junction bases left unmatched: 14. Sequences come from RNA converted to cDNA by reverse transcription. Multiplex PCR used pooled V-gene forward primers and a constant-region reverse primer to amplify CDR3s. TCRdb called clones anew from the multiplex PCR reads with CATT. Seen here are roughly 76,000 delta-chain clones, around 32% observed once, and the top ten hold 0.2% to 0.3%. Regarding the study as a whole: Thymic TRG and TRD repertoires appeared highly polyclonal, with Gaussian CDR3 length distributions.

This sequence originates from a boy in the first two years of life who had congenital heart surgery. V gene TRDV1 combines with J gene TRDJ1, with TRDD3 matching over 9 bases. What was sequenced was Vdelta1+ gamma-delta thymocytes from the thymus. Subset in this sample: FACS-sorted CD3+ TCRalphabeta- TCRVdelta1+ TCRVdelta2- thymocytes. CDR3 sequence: CALGDRMELGDLYTDKLIF. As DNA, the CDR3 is TGTGCTCTTGGGGACCGCATGGAACTGGGGGACCTGTACACCGATAAACTCATCTTT.